These 26 T cell receptor beta chains share one sample of origin, sequenced in a study of blood T cell repertoires in COVID-19 (TCRdb year 2020). Receptors were amplified or captured by the immunoSEQ multiplex PCR assay. TCRdb took this table from immuneACCESS and kept in-frame rearrangements with V and J called. Such tables lack part of the clones; where checked against another copy, unresolved V genes explain under half of the gap, and the rest is unexplained. This sample has 200,000 to 250,000 clones in its table, and 88% of those were observed once. Around 2.9% of the sample is taken by the ten largest. Sequenced material: peripheral blood. The receptors derive from a woman in her fifties or sixties with acute or convalescent COVID-19.

This clone was recorded only once. The V gene is TRBV25-1, the J gene TRBJ1-4; 8 bases are a match to TRBD1. CDR1 and CDR2 from the germline V gene are MGHDK and SYGVNS. The trim removed 1 base at V and 7 bases at J, leaving 5 bases unmatched. The CDR3 spans 15 residues. For the CDR3, the DNA is TGTGCCAGCAGTGAATTTGGGACAGGAGTTGAAAAACTGTTTTTT. Translating gives CASSEFGTGVEKLFF.

V gene TRBV5-1 combines with J gene TRBJ2-3; D ambiguous. V was trimmed by 0 bases and J by 2 bases, leaving 7 bases between them. The CDR3 runs 14 residues. Germline loops: CDR1 SGHRS, CDR2 YFSETQ. CDR3 loop: CASSLDKNTDTQYF. In DNA form, the CDR3 reads TGCGCCAGCAGCTTGGACAAGAACACAGATACGCAGTATTTT.

The chain uses TRBV18 and TRBJ2-1; 11 nucleotides match TRBD2. J lost 7 bases, V lost 0 bases, and 2 bases had no gene match. The germline V gene has CDR1 KGHSH and CDR2 LQKENI. The CDR3 runs 15 residues. CDR3 protein: CASSPPTSGRNEQFF. The CDR3 nucleotides read TGTGCCAGCTCACCACCCACTAGCGGGAGAAATGAGCAGTTCTTC.

This chain joins TRBV29-1 and TRBJ2-7, with D maybe TRBD2 (6 bases). Trimming removed 6 bases from V and 4 bases from J, with 13 bases in between. The germline gives CDR1 SQVTM, CDR2 ANQGSEA. This CDR3 is built from 12 residues. CDR3 in DNA: TGCAGCGTGGGGGGATTGATTTACGAGCAGTACTTC. Translating gives CSVGGLIYEQYF.

This clone was counted once. The chain joins TRBV5-8 to TRBJ2-7; maybe TRBD1 (5 bases). The CDR3 loop spans 12 amino acids. Trimming left V 0 bases short and J 9 bases short, with 10 bases between. Germline CDR1 SGHTS, CDR2 YDEGEE. The CDR3 protein is CASSLAQGVQYF. Here the CDR3 DNA reads TGTGCCAGCAGCTTGGCCCAAGGGGTGCAGTACTTC.

The rearrangement joins TRBV29-1 to TRBJ1-5; 8 bases map to TRBD1. The V and J ends lost 7 bases and 7 bases, in that order; junction bases with no gene match: 9. This CDR3 contains 13 residues. CDR1 SQVTM and CDR2 ANQGSEA come from the germline V gene. The CDR3 sequence is CSARTGPGQPQHF. Here the CDR3 DNA reads TGCAGCGCCAGGACAGGGCCAGGACAGCCCCAGCATTTT.

The rearrangement links TRBV11-3 to TRBJ2-3; the D gene is possibly TRBD2 (5 bases). Germline assignment: CDR1 SGHNT and CDR2 YENEEA. V was shortened by 5 bases and J by 0 bases, with 12 bases between the two germline ends. The CDR3 runs 15 residues. CDR3 protein: CASSPGETSTDTQYF. CDR3 sequence (DNA): TGTGCCAGCAGCCCTGGGGAGACAAGCACAGATACGCAGTATTTT. Together with reference TRBV11-3 and TRBJ2-3, the CDR3 gives the full variable domain: EAGVVQSPRYKIIEKKQPVAFWCNPISGHNTLYWYLQNLGQGPELLIRYENEEAVDDSQLPKDRFSAERLKGVDSTLKIQPAELGDSAVYLCASSPGETSTDTQYFGPGTRLTVL.

The chain is built from TRBV7-6 and TRBJ2-7, with 15 positions matching TRBD2. The germline V gene encodes CDR1 SGHVS and CDR2 FNYEAQ. The CDR3 runs to 18 residues. V lost 1 base, J lost 6 bases, and 10 bases stayed unmatched. Here the CDR3 reads CASSLVRTSGGARAEQYF. For the CDR3, the DNA is TGTGCCAGCAGCTTAGTCCGGACTAGCGGGGGGGCCAGGGCCGAGCAGTACTTC.

The chain recombines TRBV6-2 or TRBV6-3 with TRBJ2-1, with D possibly matching TRBD1 (6 bases). Germline V CDR1 and CDR2: MNHEY, SVGEGT. The V gene lost 5 bases and the J gene lost 1 base, with 15 bases spanning the gap. This CDR3 has 16 residues. The CDR3 bases are TGTGCCAGCAGTCCACAGGGCGGGTTTTCCTACAATGAGCAGTTCTTC. Protein sequence: CASSPQGGFSYNEQFF.

The rearrangement links TRBV3-1 (or the pseudogene TRBV3-2) to TRBJ2-2; 14 bases line up with TRBD2. Germline V gives CDR1 LGHDT, CDR2 YNNKEL (reference sequence). After removal of 4 bases from V and 3 bases from J, the junction contained 4 bases not matched to a gene. This CDR3 comprises 17 residues. The CDR3 bases are TGTGCCAGCAGCCTCGGACTAGCGGGGGGAGACACCGGGGAGCTGTTTTTT. The encoded protein is CASSLGLAGGDTGELFF.

The chain has TRBV13 and TRBJ2-5, with D perhaps TRBD2 (7 bases). This CDR3 region has 16 residues. Trimming took 0 bases from V and 7 from J, leaving 18 bases between them. The germline V gene has CDR1 PRHDT and CDR2 FYEKMQ (reference sequence). CDR3 loop: CASSLGREGGLGTQYF. The CDR3 DNA is TGTGCCAGCAGCTTAGGCCGCGAGGGGGGGCTGGGGACCCAGTACTTC.

The V gene is TRBV28, the J gene TRBJ1-1; D is perhaps TRBD1 (5 bases). The CDR3 loop spans 13 amino acids. From germline, CDR1 is MDHEN and CDR2 SYDVKM. The V and J ends lost 2 bases and 7 bases respectively, with 11 bases between them. The CDR3 protein is CASSLRGTSEAFF. DNA for the CDR3: TGTGCCAGCAGTTTAAGGGGAACCAGTGAAGCTTTCTTT.

V and J are TRBV7-9 and TRBJ1-4; D gene uncertain. CDR3 length: 14 amino acids. V shed 5 bases and J shed 5 bases, with 12 bases lying between them. Germline V gives CDR1 SEHNR, CDR2 FQNEAQ (reference sequence). The CDR3 loop reads CASSLNGGNEKLFF. The CDR3 DNA reads TGTGCCAGCAGCCTAAACGGAGGAAATGAAAAACTGTTTTTT.

This clone has just one count. The genes are TRBV4-3 and TRBJ1-2; the match to TRBD1 covers 9 bases. CDR1 is LGHNA, CDR2 YSLEER, per germline. The CDR3 is made up of 15 amino acids. The V segment lost 2 bases and the J segment 6 bases; nucleotides outside the gene matches: 7. This CDR3 is CASSQRTGGENGYTF. The CDR3 bases are TGCGCCAGCAGCCAAAGAACAGGGGGCGAAAATGGCTACACCTTC.

The chain has TRBV6-5 and TRBJ1-3; no reliable D call. Between the trimmed V and J ends, which lost 4 bases and 0 bases, there was a span of 13 bases. In germline, CDR1 is MNHEY, CDR2 SVGAGI. This CDR3 contains 16 residues. CDR3 DNA sequence: TGTGCCAGCAGTTCGGAGGAAGCCTACTCTGGAAACACCATATATTTT. The encoded protein is CASSSEEAYSGNTIYF.

V and J are TRBV19 and TRBJ1-1, with D possibly matching TRBD1 (5 bases). With 8 bases removed from V and 1 base from J, the gap between germline ends came to 20 bases. This CDR3 contains 16 residues. CDR1 is LNHDA and CDR2 is SQIVND in the germline V gene (reference sequence). As DNA, the CDR3 is TGTGCCAGTCAACCCTGGGGCCTAACCAAGAACACTGAAGCTTTCTTT. Protein: CASQPWGLTKNTEAFF.

The chain uses TRBV6-1 and TRBJ2-1, with 8 bases matching TRBD1. Germline CDR1 reads MNHNS; CDR2 reads SASEGT. The CDR3 covers 15 residues. The trim removed 3 bases at V and 4 bases at J, leaving 5 bases unmatched. The DNA of the CDR3 is TGTGCCAGCAGTGAGGGCCAGGGGGCTTACAATGAGCAGTTCTTC. It encodes CASSEGQGAYNEQFF.

The chain employs TRBV10-2 and TRBJ1-5; D is ambiguous. The length of the CDR3 is 15 residues. Germline assignment: CDR1 WSHSY and CDR2 SAAADI. The V and J ends lost 0 bases and 3 bases respectively, with 9 bases between them. CDR3 protein: CASSESNRANQPQHF. The CDR3 DNA sequence: TGCGCCAGCAGTGAGTCGAACCGAGCCAATCAGCCCCAGCATTTT.

This rearrangement joins TRBV11-3 to TRBJ2-5, with TRBD2 matching 9 bases. CDR1 is SGHNT, CDR2 YENEEA, per germline. The CDR3 loop spans 15 amino acids. After removal of 1 base from V and 5 bases from J, the junction contained 5 bases not matched to a gene. CDR3 protein: CASSLGLAEKETQYF. CDR3 nucleotide sequence: TGTGCCAGCAGCTTAGGACTAGCGGAAAAGGAGACCCAGTACTTC.

This clone appeared once. The CDR3 DNA sequence: TGTGCCAGCAGTTTAGTGACAGGGGGCCCTGGCACAGATACGCAGTATTTT. It translates to CASSLVTGGPGTDTQYF. The chain is built from TRBV27 and TRBJ2-3, with 10 bases fitting TRBD1. Germline assignment: CDR1 MNHEY and CDR2 SMNVEV (reference sequence). Unmatched junction bases numbered 6, after V lost 2 bases and J lost 1 base. The CDR3 is 17 residues long.

The gene calls are TRBV11-2 and TRBJ2-2; TRBD2 agrees at 9 bases. The CDR3 length is 15 residues. The V gene's germline CDR1 is SGHAT and CDR2 FQNNGV. The V segment lost 6 bases and the J segment 1 base; nucleotides outside the gene matches: 3. This CDR3 is CASRFSGRNTGELFF. As DNA, the CDR3 is TGTGCCAGCAGGTTTAGCGGGAGGAACACCGGGGAGCTGTTTTTT.

This clone was observed a handful of times. The V call is TRBV2, the J call TRBJ1-1; perhaps TRBD1 as D (5 bases). The CDR3 has 14 amino acids. V was trimmed by 7 bases and J by 0 bases, leaving 12 bases between them. CDR1 and CDR2 (germline): SNHLY, FYNNEI. The CDR3 DNA follows: TGTGCCAGCACAGCGGGACTTATGAACACTGAAGCTTTCTTT. This encodes CASTAGLMNTEAFF.

V gene TRBV20-1 combines with J gene TRBJ1-4; D is unclear. Trimming removed 3 bases from V and 7 bases from J, with 6 bases in between. There are 11 residues in the CDR3. Germline-derived CDR1 and CDR2 are DFQATT and SNEGSKA (reference sequence). The CDR3 sequence: CSASFSEKLFF. The CDR3 nucleotides read TGCAGTGCTAGCTTTTCTGAAAAACTGTTTTTT.

This chain links TRBV7-2 with TRBJ2-5; no clear D gene. In germline, CDR1 is SGHTA, CDR2 FQGNSA. The CDR3 loop spans 14 amino acids. V was trimmed by 2 bases and J by 4 bases, leaving 11 bases between them. The DNA for the CDR3 is TGTGCCAGCAGCTTAAGTAGGCCGGGAGAGACCCAGTACTTC. Translation: CASSLSRPGETQYF.

This clone was seen only a few times. V gene TRBV7-3 combines with J gene TRBJ2-5; possibly TRBD1 for D (5 bases). CDR1 SGHTA and CDR2 FQGTGA come from the germline V gene. Trimming took off 3 bases at V and 0 bases at J, with 8 bases between the two ends. The CDR3 totals 14 residues. The CDR3 region has the DNA TGTGCCAGCAGCTTGGCAGGGTACCAAGAGACCCAGTACTTC. Translated: CASSLAGYQETQYF. Full variable domain (remainder filled in from reference TRBV7-3 and TRBJ2-5): GAGVSQTPSNKVTEKGKYVELRCDPISGHTALYWYRQSLGQGPEFLIYFQGTGAADDSGLPNDRFFAVRPEGSVSTLKIQRTERGDSAVYLCASSLAGYQETQYFGPGTRLLVL.

The chain employs TRBV5-4 and TRBJ2-2, with D tentatively TRBD2 (6 bases). The CDR3 consists of 14 residues. Trimming pared 4 bases from V and 5 bases from J, leaving 12 bases between. The germline V gene encodes CDR1 SGHNT and CDR2 YYREEE (reference sequence). Here the CDR3 DNA reads TGTGCCAGCAGCCCACCGACTAGGACCGGGGAGCTGTTTTTT. Translated, it gives CASSPPTRTGELFF.